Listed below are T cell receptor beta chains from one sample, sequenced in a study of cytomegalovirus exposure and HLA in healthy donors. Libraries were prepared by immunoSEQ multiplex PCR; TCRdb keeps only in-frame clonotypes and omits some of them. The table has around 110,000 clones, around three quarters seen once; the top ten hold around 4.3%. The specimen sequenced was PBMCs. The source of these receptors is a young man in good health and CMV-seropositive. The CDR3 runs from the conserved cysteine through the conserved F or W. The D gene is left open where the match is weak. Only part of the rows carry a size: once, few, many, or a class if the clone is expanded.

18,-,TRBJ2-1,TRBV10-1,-,TGCGCCAGCAGTGCTGGAGAAGACACTAGGCCCCCGAACAATGAGCAGTTCTTC,CASSAGEDTRPPNNEQFF
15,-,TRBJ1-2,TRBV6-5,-,TGTGCCAGCAGTTTTGTTAATAGAGGGGGCTATGGCTACACCTTC,CASSFVNRGGYGYTF
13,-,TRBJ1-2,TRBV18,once,TGTGCCAGCTCACCGCAGGATGGCTATGGCTACACCTTC,CASSPQDGYGYTF
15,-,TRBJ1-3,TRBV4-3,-,TGCGCCAGCAGCCAAGAATCACATTTGGGAAACACCATATATTTT,CASSQESHLGNTIYF
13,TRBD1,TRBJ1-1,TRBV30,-,TGTGCCTGGAGAGGGACAGGGAGGACTGAAGCTTTCTTT,CAWRGTGRTEAFF
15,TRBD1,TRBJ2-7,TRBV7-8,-,TGTGCCAGCAGCCGACGGGGACAGCCGCCAAGGACGCAGTACTTC,CASSRRGQPPRTQYF
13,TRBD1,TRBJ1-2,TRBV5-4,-,TGTGCCAGCAGTATGCAGGGGGAAGATGGCTACACCTTC,CASSMQGEDGYTF
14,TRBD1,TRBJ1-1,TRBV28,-,TGTGCCAGCAGTTTTTGGGACAGGGGAACTGAAGCTTTCTTT,CASSFWDRGTEAFF
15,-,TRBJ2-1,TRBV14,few,TGTGCCAGCAGCCAACTCCTAACTAGTCTCAATGAGCAGTTCTTC,CASSQLLTSLNEQFF
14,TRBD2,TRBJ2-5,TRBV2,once,TGTGCCAGCAGTGAAGGACTAGCGGGGGGTTTGGAGTACTTC,CASSEGLAGGLEYF
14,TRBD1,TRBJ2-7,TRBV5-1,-,TGCGCCAGCAGCTGGACCGGGACAGGGTACGAGCAGTACTTC,CASSWTGTGYEQYF
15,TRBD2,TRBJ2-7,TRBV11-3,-,TGTGCCAGCAGCACGGGACTAGCGGGGGACGGGGAGCAGTACTTC,CASSTGLAGDGEQYF
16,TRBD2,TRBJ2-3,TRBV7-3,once,TGTGCCAGCAGCTTGTCCGGGGGGTATGGCACAGATACGCAGTATTTT,CASSLSGGYGTDTQYF
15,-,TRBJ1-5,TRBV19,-,TGTGCCAGTAGCCCCTTCAAATCGCTAAATCAGCCCCAGCATTTT,CASSPFKSLNQPQHF
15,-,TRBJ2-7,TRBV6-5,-,TGTGCCAGCAGTTACTTGCCGGACAGCGGCTACGAGCAGTACTTC,CASSYLPDSGYEQYF
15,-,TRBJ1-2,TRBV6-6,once,TGTGCCAGCAGTTACTCGACCAAGGAGATAGATGGCTACACCTTC,CASSYSTKEIDGYTF
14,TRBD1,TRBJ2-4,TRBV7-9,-,TGTGCCAGCAGCTTAGGAGGGACAGGGGGCCAACCTCTTTTC,CASSLGGTGGQPLF
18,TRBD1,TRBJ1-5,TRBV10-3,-,TGTGCCATCAGTGAGACCGGGACAGGGCCGGTAGGAGACCAGCCCCAGCATTTT,CAISETGTGPVGDQPQHF
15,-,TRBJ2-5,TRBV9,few,TGTGCCAGCAGCCCACGGCCCAGGCCGCAAGAGACCCAGTACTTC,CASSPRPRPQETQYF
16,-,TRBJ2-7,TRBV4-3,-,TGCGCCAGCAGCCAAGATCCGGCGGTCCCGGCCTACGAGCAGTACTTC,CASSQDPAVPAYEQYF
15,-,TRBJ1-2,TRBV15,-,TGTGCCACCAGCAGAGAACGCGGGGGGTTCTATGGCTACACCTTC,CATSRERGGFYGYTF
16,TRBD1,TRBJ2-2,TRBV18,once,TGTGCCAGCCCGAGAGCCGGGACAGGGAACACCGGGGAGCTGTTTTTT,CASPRAGTGNTGELFF
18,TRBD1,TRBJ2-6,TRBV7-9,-,TGTGCCAGCAGCCGACCCGGGACAGGGGGGTCTGGGGCCAACGTCCTGACTTTC,CASSRPGTGGSGANVLTF
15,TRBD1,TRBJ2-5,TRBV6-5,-,TGTGCCAGCAGTTTAGCAGGGGGCCCAGAAAGAGGCCAGTACTTC,CASSLAGGPERGQYF
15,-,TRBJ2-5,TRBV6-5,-,TGTGCCAGCAGTTACTCGGGCAGGTTTCTGGAGACCCAGTACTTC,CASSYSGRFLETQYF
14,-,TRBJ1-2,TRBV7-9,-,TGTGCCAGCAGCTGGGGTAGAGGGAACTTCGGCTACACCTTC,CASSWGRGNFGYTF
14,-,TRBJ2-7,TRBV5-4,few,TGTGCCAGCAGCCTTACGACAGCGTCCTACGAGCAGTACTTC,CASSLTTASYEQYF
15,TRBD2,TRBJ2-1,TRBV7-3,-,TGTGCCAGCAGCCCCGGGGGGAGCGGGCCTAATGAGCAGTTCTTC,CASSPGGSGPNEQFF
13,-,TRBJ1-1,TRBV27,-,TGTGCCAGTACGGACATCATGAACACTGAAGCTTTCTTT,CASTDIMNTEAFF
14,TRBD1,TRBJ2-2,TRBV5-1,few,TGCGCCAGCAGCTCGAAACAGGGGGCCGGGGAGCTGTTTTTT,CASSSKQGAGELFF
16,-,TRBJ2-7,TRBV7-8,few,TGTGCCAGCAGCTCGAGACGACTAGTACCCTCCTACGAGCAGTACTTC,CASSSRRLVPSYEQYF
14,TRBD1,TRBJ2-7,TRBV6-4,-,TGTGCCAGCAGCATCGAGACAGGGGCCTACGAGCAGTACTTC,CASSIETGAYEQYF
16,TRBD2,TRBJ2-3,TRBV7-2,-,TGTGCCAGCAGCTTATTTGTAGCGGGAGACACAGATACGCAGTATTTT,CASSLFVAGDTDTQYF
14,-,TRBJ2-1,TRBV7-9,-,TGTGCCAGCAGCCCCCGCCGGGATCGGAATGAGCAGTTCTTC,CASSPRRDRNEQFF
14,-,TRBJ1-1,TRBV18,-,TGTGCCAGCTCAGAGGGGACTTCTCTGACTGAAGCTTTCTTT,CASSEGTSLTEAFF
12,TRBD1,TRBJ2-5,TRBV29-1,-,TGCAGCGTGGCCACAGGGGAGGAGACCCAGTACTTC,CSVATGEETQYF
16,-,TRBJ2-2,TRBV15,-,TGTGCCACCAGCAGAGATTGGTTGGCCCGCACCGGGGAGCTGTTTTTT,CATSRDWLARTGELFF
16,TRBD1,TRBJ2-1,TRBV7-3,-,TGTGCCAGCAGCCCATCGACAGGGTTAGCAATCGATGAGCAGTTCTTC,CASSPSTGLAIDEQFF
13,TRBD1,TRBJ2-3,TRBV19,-,TGTGCCAGTAGTGCAGGGGGTACAGATACGCAGTATTTT,CASSAGGTDTQYF
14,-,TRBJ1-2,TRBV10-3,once,TGTGCCATCAGTGAGTCGATGGAGGGATGGGGCTACACCTTC,CAISESMEGWGYTF
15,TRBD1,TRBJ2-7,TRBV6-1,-,TGTGCCAGCAGTGAAAGAGGGACAGGGGTACGCGAGCAGTACTTC,CASSERGTGVREQYF
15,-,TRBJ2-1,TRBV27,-,TGTGCCAGCAGGACTAGGGGGGGCGTCTACAATGAGCAGTTCTTC,CASRTRGGVYNEQFF
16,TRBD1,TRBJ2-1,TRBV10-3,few,TGTGCCATCAGTAAGACAGGGGGCCTCTCCTACAATGAGCAGTTCTTC,CAISKTGGLSYNEQFF
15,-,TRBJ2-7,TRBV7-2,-,TGTGCCAGCAGCTCCAGGCCGACGGGGGACTACGAGCAGTACTTC,CASSSRPTGDYEQYF
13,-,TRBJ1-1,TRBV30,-,TGTGCCTGGACCAGCGTGGGGAACACTGAAGCTTTCTTT,CAWTSVGNTEAFF
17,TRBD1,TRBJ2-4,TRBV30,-,TGTGCCTGGAGTAAAACAAGGACAGGGGGCCCCAAAAACATTCAGTACTTC,CAWSKTRTGGPKNIQYF
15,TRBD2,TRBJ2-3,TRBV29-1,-,TGCAGCGCCCAAAGGGGAGGGACTAGCACAGATACGCAGTATTTT,CSAQRGGTSTDTQYF
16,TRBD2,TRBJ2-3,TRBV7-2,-,TGTGCCAGCAGCTTAGATAGGCGGGGGGGCACAGATACGCAGTATTTT,CASSLDRRGGTDTQYF
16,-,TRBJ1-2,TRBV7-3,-,TGTGCCAGCAGCCCCGATTCTAGAGGGTTCGGGGGTGGCTACACCTTC,CASSPDSRGFGGGYTF
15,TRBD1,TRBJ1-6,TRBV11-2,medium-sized,TGTGCCAGCAGCACGCAGACAGGGCCTTATTCACCCCTCCACTTT,CASSTQTGPYSPLHF
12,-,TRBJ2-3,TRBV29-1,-,TGCGTAGTAGGCAGGCCCACAGATACGCAGTATTTT,CVVGRPTDTQYF
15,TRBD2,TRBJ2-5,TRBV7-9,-,TGTGCCAGCAGCTTAGGTCAGGGAGGGTCGGAGACCCAGTACTTC,CASSLGQGGSETQYF
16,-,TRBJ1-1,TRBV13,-,TGTGCCAGCAGCTCTCGACTGCAGGGGATGTACACTGAAGCCTTCTTT,CASSSRLQGMYTEAFF
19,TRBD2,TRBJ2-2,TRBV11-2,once,TGTGCCAGCAGCTTAGGGTCCCTAGCGGGAGCCCCCCAGACCGGGGAGCTGTTTTTT,CASSLGSLAGAPQTGELFF
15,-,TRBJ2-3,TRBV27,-,TGTGCCAGCAGTTTATCTCTCGAAGCAGGAGATACGCAGTATTTT,CASSLSLEAGDTQYF